This T cell receptor beta chain was sequenced for a study of patients and donors after allogeneic stem cell transplantation. Germline assignment: CDR1 LGHDT and CDR2 YNNKEL (reference sequence). The CDR3 is 12 residues long. As concerns this clonotype: This could be a read error, since a much larger clone is one nucleotide away.

Each CDR3 protein is one row after TCRdb ran MiXCR on the RT-PCR reads. This table holds some 880,000 distinct CDR3 sequences, about a sixth found once. This TCR was sampled from a human donor who was either an allogeneic HSCT recipient or a stem cell or donor lymphocyte infusion donor (not recorded which). It is not recorded whose cells these are; they may come from a transplant donor. The rearrangement uses TRBV3-1 and TRBJ2-3, with unresolved D. Material for sequencing was blood, either unsorted or a sorted T cell fraction (not recorded which). Here the CDR3 reads CASSQVRDKQYF. The CDR3 DNA reads TGTGCCAGCAGCCAAGTTCGAGATAAGCAGTATTTT.